A selection of T cell receptor beta chains follows, all from one sample in a study of blood T cell repertoires in COVID-19. Sequenced by immunoSEQ multiplex PCR; TCRdb stores in-frame clones only, minus some. There are around 190,000 clones in the sample; 84% occur only once, and approximately 13% lies in the top ten. Material for sequencing was peripheral blood. The receptor source for this set is a human donor in a cohort sampled during active COVID-19. CDR3s include the opening cysteine and the closing phenylalanine or tryptophan. Each record gives: V gene, D gene, J gene, clone size, CDR3 protein, CDR3 DNA. A D gene is named only where the DNA matches it firmly. Part of the rows lack a size; the others show once, few, many or a class for expanded clones.

v_call: TRBV18; d_call: TRBD2; j_call: TRBJ2-1; clone_size: .; cdr3_aa: CASSRIGGLEYNEQFF; cdr3_nt: TGTGCCAGCTCACGCATTGGGGGACTAGAATACAATGAGCAGTTCTTC
v_call: TRBV3-1/TRBV3-2; d_call: .; j_call: TRBJ1-2; clone_size: .; cdr3_aa: CASSQERRQLYGYTF; cdr3_nt: TGTGCCAGCAGCCAAGAGAGGCGGCAGCTCTATGGCTACACCTTC
v_call: TRBV19; d_call: TRBD2; j_call: TRBJ2-1; clone_size: .; cdr3_aa: CASSPSLAGVYNEQFF; cdr3_nt: TGTGCCAGTAGTCCCTCTCTAGCGGGAGTCTACAATGAGCAGTTCTTC
v_call: TRBV28; d_call: TRBD1; j_call: TRBJ1-1; clone_size: .; cdr3_aa: CASRGGRGLSGTEAFF; cdr3_nt: TGTGCCAGCAGAGGAGGCAGGGGGCTGAGTGGCACTGAAGCTTTCTTT
v_call: TRBV7-6; d_call: .; j_call: TRBJ2-2; clone_size: .; cdr3_aa: CASSLAGRGELFF; cdr3_nt: TGTGCCAGCAGCTTAGCTGGCAGGGGGGAGCTGTTTTTT
v_call: TRBV28; d_call: TRBD1; j_call: TRBJ1-6; clone_size: few; cdr3_aa: CASSGTGLSPLHF; cdr3_nt: TGTGCCAGCAGCGGGACAGGCCTTTCACCCCTCCACTTT
v_call: TRBV20-1; d_call: TRBD1; j_call: TRBJ1-2; clone_size: .; cdr3_aa: CSASRYRGDYGYTF; cdr3_nt: TGCAGTGCTAGTCGCTACAGGGGCGACTATGGCTACACCTTC
v_call: TRBV19; d_call: .; j_call: TRBJ2-2; clone_size: few; cdr3_aa: CASSISSGAPGELFF; cdr3_nt: TGTGCCAGTAGTATCTCAAGTGGGGCCCCCGGGGAGCTGTTTTTT
v_call: TRBV7-9; d_call: TRBD1; j_call: TRBJ1-2; clone_size: once; cdr3_aa: CASSPGTAYGYTF; cdr3_nt: TGTGCCAGCAGCCCAGGGACAGCGTATGGCTACACCTTC
v_call: TRBV5-1; d_call: TRBD1; j_call: TRBJ1-6; clone_size: .; cdr3_aa: CASSSGQGVHSPLHF; cdr3_nt: TGCGCCAGCAGCTCCGGACAGGGGGTCCATTCACCCCTCCACTTT
v_call: TRBV27; d_call: TRBD1; j_call: TRBJ1-1; clone_size: few; cdr3_aa: CASSWTGNTEAFF; cdr3_nt: TGTGCCAGCAGTTGGACAGGGAACACTGAAGCTTTCTTT
v_call: TRBV5-1; d_call: .; j_call: TRBJ1-3; clone_size: .; cdr3_aa: CASSLGTSGNTIYF; cdr3_nt: TGCGCCAGCAGCTTGGGCACATCTGGAAACACCATATATTTT
v_call: TRBV28; d_call: TRBD2; j_call: TRBJ2-5; clone_size: .; cdr3_aa: CASSSGTSGSLPGETQYF; cdr3_nt: TGTGCCAGCAGTTCTGGGACTAGCGGGAGCCTTCCGGGAGAGACCCAGTACTTC
v_call: TRBV5-6; d_call: .; j_call: TRBJ2-7; clone_size: .; cdr3_aa: CASIWGGGIPGEQYF; cdr3_nt: TGTGCCAGCATCTGGGGCGGGGGCATCCCAGGGGAGCAGTACTTC
v_call: TRBV11-2; d_call: TRBD1; j_call: TRBJ1-2; clone_size: .; cdr3_aa: CASSRQGAGYGYTF; cdr3_nt: TGTGCCAGCAGCCGCCAGGGGGCCGGCTATGGCTACACCTTC
v_call: TRBV3-1/TRBV3-2; d_call: .; j_call: TRBJ2-1; clone_size: .; cdr3_aa: CASSYLPGLLYNEQFF; cdr3_nt: TGTGCCAGCAGCTATCTTCCGGGACTCCTATACAATGAGCAGTTCTTC
v_call: TRBV2; d_call: TRBD1; j_call: TRBJ1-2; clone_size: .; cdr3_aa: CASSADRGNYGYTF; cdr3_nt: TGTGCCAGCAGTGCCGACAGGGGTAACTATGGCTACACCTTC